These 3 T cell receptor beta chains were sequenced from one sample in a study of blood T cell repertoires in COVID-19. Only in-frame clones appear in the TCRdb table, and some are missing; sequencing was by immunoSEQ multiplex PCR. The sample yields about 240,000 clones, roughly 80% seen once. The source material was peripheral blood. The source is a woman aged 60-75 years with active or convalescent COVID-19.

The chain has TRBV28 and TRBJ1-5; D gene ambiguous. The CDR3 runs 15 residues. With 5 bases removed from V and 3 bases from J, the gap between germline ends came to 14 bases. Germline V gives CDR1 MDHEN, CDR2 SYDVKM. CDR3 loop: CASSNEQSNNQPQHF. The DNA for the CDR3 is TGTGCCAGCAGTAACGAACAGAGTAACAATCAGCCCCAGCATTTT.

The rearrangement links TRBV6-5 to TRBJ1-5; the D gene is possibly TRBD1 (6 bases). V dropped 5 bases and J dropped 5 bases, with 10 bases sitting between them. The CDR3 has 13 amino acids. CDR1 MNHEY and CDR2 SVGAGI come from the germline V gene. This CDR3 is CASSRAGDQPQHF. As DNA, the CDR3 is TGTGCCAGCAGTAGGGCAGGGGATCAGCCCCAGCATTTT.

The chain joins TRBV7-8 to TRBJ2-7; 8 bases line up with TRBD1. This CDR3 comprises 14 residues. Germline V CDR1 and CDR2: SGHVS, FQNEAQ. The V gene end was trimmed by 5 bases and the J gene end by 0 bases; junction bases not matched to a gene: 3. This chain's CDR3 is CASSRQGTSYEQYF. As DNA, the CDR3 is TGTGCCAGCAGCCGACAGGGGACCTCCTACGAGCAGTACTTC. The full variable domain, completed using reference TRBV7-8 and TRBJ2-7, is GAGVSQSPRYKVAKRGQDVALRCDPISGHVSLFWYQQALGQGPEFLTYFQNEAQLDKSGLPSDRFFAERPEGSVSTLKIQRTQQEDSAVYLCASSRQGTSYEQYFGPGTRLTVT.